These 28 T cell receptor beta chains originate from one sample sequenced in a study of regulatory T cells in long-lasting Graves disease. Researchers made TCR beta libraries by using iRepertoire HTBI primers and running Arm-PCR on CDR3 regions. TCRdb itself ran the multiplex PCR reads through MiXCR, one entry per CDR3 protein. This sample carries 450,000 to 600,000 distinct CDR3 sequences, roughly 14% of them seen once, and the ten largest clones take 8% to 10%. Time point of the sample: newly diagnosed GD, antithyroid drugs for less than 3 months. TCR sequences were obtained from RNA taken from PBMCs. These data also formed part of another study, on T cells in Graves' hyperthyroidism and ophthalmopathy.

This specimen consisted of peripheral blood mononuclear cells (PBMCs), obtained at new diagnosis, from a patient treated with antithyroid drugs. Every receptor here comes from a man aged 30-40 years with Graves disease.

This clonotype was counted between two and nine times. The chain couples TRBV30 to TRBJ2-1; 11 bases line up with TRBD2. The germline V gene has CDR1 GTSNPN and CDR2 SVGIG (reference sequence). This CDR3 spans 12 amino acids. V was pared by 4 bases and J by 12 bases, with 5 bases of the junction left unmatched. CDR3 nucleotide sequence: TGTGCCTGGATTACTAGCGGGAGTGTGCAGTTCTTC. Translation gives CAWITSGSVQFF.

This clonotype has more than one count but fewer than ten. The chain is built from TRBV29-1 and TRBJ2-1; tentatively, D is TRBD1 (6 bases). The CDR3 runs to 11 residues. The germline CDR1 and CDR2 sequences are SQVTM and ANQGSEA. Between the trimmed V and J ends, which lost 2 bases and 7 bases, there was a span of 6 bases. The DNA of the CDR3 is TGCAGCGTTGAACAGGGGAATGAGCAGTTCTTC. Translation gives CSVEQGNEQFF.

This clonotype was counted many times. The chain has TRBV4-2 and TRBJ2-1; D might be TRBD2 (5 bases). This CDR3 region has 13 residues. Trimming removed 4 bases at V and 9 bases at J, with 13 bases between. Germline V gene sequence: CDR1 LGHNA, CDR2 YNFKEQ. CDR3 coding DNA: TGTGCCAGCAGCCCCACGACCCGGGGTGAGCAGTTCTTC. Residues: CASSPTTRGEQFF.

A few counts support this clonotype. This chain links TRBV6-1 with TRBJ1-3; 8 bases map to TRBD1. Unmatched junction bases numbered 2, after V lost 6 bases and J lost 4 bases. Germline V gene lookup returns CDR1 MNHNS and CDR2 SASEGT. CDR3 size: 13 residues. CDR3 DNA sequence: TGTGCCAGCAGGCGGGACAGGGGAAACACCATATATTTT. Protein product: CASRRDRGNTIYF.

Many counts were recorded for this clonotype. CDR3 region: CASSPGHSPYQPQHF. CDR3 in DNA: TGTGCCAGCAGCCCCGGACACAGTCCTTATCAGCCCCAGCATTTT. This sequence joins TRBV11-2 and TRBJ1-5, with D perhaps matching TRBD1 (5 bases). The V end lost 5 bases, the J end lost 5 bases, and 16 bases lay between the germline ends. This CDR3 region has 15 residues. Per germline, CDR1 SGHAT and CDR2 FQNNGV.

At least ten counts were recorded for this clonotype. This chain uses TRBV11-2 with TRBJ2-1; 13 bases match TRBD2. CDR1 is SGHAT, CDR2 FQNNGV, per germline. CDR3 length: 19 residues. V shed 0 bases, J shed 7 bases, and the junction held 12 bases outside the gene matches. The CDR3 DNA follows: TGTGCCAGCAGCTTAGAGAGGACCCGGACTAGCGGGAGTACGAATGAGCAGTTCTTC. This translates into CASSLERTRTSGSTNEQFF.

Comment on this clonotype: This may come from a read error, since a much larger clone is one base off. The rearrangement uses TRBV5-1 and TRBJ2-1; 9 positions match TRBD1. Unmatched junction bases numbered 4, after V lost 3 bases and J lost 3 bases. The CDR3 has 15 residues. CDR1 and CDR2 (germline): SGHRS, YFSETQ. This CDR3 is CASSSEGQGYNEQFF. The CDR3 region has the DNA TGCGCCAGCAGCTCGGAGGGACAGGGCTACAATGAGCAGTTCTTC.

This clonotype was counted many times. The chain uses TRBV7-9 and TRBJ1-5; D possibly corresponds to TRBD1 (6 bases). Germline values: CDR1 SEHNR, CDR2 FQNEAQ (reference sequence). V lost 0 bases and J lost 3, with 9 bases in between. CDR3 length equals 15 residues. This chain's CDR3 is CASSLAGADNQPQHF. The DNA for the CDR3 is TGTGCCAGCAGCTTAGCGGGGGCTGACAATCAGCCCCAGCATTTT.

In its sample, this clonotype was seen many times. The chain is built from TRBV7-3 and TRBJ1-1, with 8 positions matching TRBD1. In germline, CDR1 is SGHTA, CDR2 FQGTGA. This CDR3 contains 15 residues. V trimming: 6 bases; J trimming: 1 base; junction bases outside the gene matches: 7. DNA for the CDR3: TGTGCCAGCAGGGTCCCGGGACAGGCGAACACTGAAGCTTTCTTT. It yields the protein CASRVPGQANTEAFF.

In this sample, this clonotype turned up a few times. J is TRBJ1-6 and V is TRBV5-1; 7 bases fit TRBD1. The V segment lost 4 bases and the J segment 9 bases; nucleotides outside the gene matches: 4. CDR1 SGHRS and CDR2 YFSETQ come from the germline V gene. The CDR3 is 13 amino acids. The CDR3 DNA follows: TGCGCCAGCAGCCAAGGGGGCTTTTCACCCCTCCACTTT. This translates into CASSQGGFSPLHF.

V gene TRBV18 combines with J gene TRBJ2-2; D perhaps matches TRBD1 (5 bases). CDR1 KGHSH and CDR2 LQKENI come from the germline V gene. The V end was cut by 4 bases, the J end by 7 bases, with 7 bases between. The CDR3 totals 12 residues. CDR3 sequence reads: CASSLRVGELFF. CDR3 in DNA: TGTGCCAGCTCACTCAGGGTCGGGGAGCTGTTTTTT.

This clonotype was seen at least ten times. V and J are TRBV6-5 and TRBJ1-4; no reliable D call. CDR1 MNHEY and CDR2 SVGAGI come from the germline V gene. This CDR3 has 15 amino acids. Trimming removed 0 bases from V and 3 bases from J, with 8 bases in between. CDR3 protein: CASSYSGPSNEKLFF. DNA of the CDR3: TGTGCCAGCAGTTACTCAGGGCCATCTAATGAAAAACTGTTTTTT.

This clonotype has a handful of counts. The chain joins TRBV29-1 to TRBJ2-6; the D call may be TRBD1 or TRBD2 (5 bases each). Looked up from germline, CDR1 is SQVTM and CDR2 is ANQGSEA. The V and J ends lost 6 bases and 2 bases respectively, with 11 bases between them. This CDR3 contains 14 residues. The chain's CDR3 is CSVSGTPGANVLTF. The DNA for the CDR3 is TGCAGCGTGTCCGGGACCCCTGGGGCCAACGTCCTGACTTTC.

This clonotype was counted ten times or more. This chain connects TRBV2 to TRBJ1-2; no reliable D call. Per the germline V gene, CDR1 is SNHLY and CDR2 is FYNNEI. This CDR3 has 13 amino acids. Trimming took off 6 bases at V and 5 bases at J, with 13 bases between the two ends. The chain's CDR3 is CASRLASGYGYTF. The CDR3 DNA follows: TGTGCCAGCAGACTGGCCTCCGGATATGGCTACACCTTC.

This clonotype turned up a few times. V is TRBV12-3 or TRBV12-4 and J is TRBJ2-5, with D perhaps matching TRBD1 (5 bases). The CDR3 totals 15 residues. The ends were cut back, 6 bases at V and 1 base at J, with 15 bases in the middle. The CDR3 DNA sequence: TGTGCCAGCAGCCGACAGTCCCTTTTCCAAGAGACCCAGTACTTC. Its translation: CASSRQSLFQETQYF.

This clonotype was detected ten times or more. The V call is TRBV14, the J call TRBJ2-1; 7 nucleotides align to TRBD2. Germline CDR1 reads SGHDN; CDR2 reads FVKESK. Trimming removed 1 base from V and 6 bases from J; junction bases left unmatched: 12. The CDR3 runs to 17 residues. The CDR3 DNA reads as TGTGCCAGCAGCCAAGGGATGGGGAGGGAGGGCCCCAATGAGCAGTTCTTC. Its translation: CASSQGMGREGPNEQFF.

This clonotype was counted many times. The CDR3 is CASSLAPGAASGYEQYF. The CDR3 DNA is TGTGCCAGCAGCTTAGCGCCGGGGGCAGCTAGTGGCTACGAGCAGTACTTC. This chain uses TRBV7-8 with TRBJ2-7; D could derive from TRBD1 or TRBD2 (6 bases each). The germline V gene has CDR1 SGHVS and CDR2 FQNEAQ. The CDR3 totals 17 residues. V shed 0 bases and J shed 3 bases, with 18 bases lying between them.

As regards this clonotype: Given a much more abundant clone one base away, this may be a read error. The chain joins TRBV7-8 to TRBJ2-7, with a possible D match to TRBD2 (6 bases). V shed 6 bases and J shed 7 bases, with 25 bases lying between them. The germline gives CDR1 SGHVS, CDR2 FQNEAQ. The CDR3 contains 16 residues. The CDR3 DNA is TGTGCCAGCAGTGTAGCGGCATCCCCTCCTCGGGGGGAGCAGTACTTC. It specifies CASSVAASPPRGEQYF. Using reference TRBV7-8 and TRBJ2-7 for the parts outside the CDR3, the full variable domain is GAGVSQSPRYKVAKRGQDVALRCDPISGHVSLFWYQQALGQGPEFLTYFQNEAQLDKSGLPSDRFFAERPEGSVSTLKIQRTQQEDSAVYLCASSVAASPPRGEQYFGPGTRLTVT.

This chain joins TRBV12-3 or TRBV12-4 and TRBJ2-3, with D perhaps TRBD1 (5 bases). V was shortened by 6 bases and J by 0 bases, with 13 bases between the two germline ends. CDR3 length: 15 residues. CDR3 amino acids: CASSPQGSSTDTQYF. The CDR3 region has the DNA TGTGCCAGCAGCCCCCAGGGCTCTAGCACAGATACGCAGTATTTT.

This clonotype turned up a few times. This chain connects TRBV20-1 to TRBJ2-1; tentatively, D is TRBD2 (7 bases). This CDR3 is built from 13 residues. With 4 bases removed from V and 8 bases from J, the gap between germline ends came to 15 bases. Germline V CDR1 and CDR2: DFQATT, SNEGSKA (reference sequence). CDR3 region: CSAKRGRGDEQFF. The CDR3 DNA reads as TGCAGTGCTAAAAGGGGGAGGGGCGATGAGCAGTTCTTC.

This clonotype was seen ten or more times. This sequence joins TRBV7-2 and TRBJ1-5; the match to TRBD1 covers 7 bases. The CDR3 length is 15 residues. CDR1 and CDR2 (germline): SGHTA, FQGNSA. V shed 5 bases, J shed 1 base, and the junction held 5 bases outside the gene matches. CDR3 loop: CASSTSTGSNQPQHF. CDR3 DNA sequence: TGTGCCAGCAGCACCTCGACAGGGAGCAATCAGCCCCAGCATTTT. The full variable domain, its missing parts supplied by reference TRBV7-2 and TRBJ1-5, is GAGVSQSPSNKVTEKGKDVELRCDPISGHTALYWYRQSLGQGLEFLIYFQGNSAPDKSGLPSDRFSAERTGGSVSTLTIQRTQQEDSAVYLCASSTSTGSNQPQHFGDGTRLSIL.

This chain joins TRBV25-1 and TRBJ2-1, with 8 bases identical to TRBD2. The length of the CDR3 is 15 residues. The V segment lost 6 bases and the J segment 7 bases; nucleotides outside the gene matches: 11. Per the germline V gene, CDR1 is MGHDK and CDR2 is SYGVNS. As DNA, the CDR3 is TGTGCCAGCAGAGACGGGAGGGCCCGTTTTAATGAGCAGTTCTTC. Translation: CASRDGRARFNEQFF.

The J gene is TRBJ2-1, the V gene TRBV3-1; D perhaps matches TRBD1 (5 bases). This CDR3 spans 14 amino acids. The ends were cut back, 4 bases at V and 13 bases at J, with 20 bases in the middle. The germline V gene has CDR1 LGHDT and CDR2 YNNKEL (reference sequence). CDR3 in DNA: TGTGCCAGCAGCCTGTGGGGCCAGGACCGCGTCCAGTTCTTC. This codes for CASSLWGQDRVQFF.

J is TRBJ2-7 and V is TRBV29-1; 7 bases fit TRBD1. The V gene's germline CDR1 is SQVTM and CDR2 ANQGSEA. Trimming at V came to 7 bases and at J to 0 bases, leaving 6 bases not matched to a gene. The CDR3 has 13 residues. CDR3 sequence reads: CSGQGPSSYEQYF. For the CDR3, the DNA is TGCAGCGGACAGGGCCCTAGCTCCTACGAGCAGTACTTC.

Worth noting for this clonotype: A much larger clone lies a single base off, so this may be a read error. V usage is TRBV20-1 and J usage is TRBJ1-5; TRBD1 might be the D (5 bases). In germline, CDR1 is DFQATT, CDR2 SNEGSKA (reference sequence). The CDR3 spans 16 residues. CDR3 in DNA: TGCGGTGCTAGAGATGGGGAGACAGCTTCCAGTGCGTCCCAGCATTTT. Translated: CGARDGETASSASQHF.

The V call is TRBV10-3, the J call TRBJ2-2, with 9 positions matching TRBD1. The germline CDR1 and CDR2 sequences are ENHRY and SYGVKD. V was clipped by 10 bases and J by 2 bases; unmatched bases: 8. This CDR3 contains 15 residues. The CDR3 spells CATMTGGRNTGELFF. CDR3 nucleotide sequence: TGTGCCACCATGACAGGGGGTCGAAACACCGGGGAGCTGTTTTTT.

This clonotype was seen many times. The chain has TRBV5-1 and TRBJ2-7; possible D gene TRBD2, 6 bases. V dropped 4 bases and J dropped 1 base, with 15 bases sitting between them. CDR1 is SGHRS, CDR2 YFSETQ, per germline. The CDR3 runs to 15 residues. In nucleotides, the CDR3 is TGCGCCAGCAGCCTCGTAGCGGACGCTTCCTACGAGCAGTACTTC. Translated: CASSLVADASYEQYF.

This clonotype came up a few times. CDR3 sequence (DNA): TGCAGTGCTAGAGGGGGGCTAGCGGGAGGGCTAAATACGCAGTATTTT. Its protein is CSARGGLAGGLNTQYF. V usage is TRBV20-1 and J usage is TRBJ2-3; TRBD2 matches at 12 bases. There are 16 residues in the CDR3. The V gene end was trimmed by 1 base and the J gene end by 7 bases; junction bases not matched to a gene: 9. The germline gives CDR1 DFQATT, CDR2 SNEGSKA (reference sequence).